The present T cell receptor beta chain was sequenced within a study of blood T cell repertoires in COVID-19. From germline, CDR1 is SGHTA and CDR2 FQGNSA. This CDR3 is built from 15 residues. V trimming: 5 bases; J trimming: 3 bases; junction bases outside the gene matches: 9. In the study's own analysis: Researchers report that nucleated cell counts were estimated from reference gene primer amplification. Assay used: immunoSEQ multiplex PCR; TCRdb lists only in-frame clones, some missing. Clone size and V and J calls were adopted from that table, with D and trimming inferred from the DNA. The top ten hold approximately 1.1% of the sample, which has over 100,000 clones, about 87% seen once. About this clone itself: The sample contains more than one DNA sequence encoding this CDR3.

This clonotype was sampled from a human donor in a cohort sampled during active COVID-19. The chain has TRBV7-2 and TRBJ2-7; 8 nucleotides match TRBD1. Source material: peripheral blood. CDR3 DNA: TGTGCCAGCAGCACTTCCGGGACAGGTTTCTACGAGCAGTACTTC. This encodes CASSTSGTGFYEQYF.